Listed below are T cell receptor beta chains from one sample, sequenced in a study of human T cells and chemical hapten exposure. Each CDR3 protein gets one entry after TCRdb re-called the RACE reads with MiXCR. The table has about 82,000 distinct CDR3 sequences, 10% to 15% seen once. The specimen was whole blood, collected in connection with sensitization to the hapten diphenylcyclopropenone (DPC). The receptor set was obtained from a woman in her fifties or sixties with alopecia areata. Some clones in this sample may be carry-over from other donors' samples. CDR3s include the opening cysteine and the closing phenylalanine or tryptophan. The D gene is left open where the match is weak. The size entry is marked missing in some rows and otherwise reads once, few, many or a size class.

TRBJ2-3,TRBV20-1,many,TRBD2,TGCAGTGCTAGCACCCTAGCGGGAGTGGGTACGCAGTATTTT,CSASTLAGVGTQYF
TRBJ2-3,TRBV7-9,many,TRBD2,TGTGCCAGCAGCTCGATAGCGGGTTTCAGCACAGATACGCAGTATTTT,CASSSIAGFSTDTQYF
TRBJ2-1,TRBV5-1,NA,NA,TGCGCCAGCAGCTTGGAGGCGCGCTCCTACAATGAGCAGTTCTTC,CASSLEARSYNEQFF
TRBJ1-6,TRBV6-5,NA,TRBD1,TGTGCCAGCAGTTACTCAGGGGGCCCATCACCCCTCCACTTT,CASSYSGGPSPLHF
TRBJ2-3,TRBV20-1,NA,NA,TGCAGTGCTAGTCCCCCCCTAGCAGGCACAGATACGCAGTATTTT,CSASPPLAGTDTQYF
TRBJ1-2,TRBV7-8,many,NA,TGTGCCAGCAGCCGCACGGGGGGGGCTGCCGGCTACACCTTC,CASSRTGGAAGYTF
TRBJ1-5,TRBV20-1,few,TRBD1,TGCAGTGCTGGGGGACAGGGTGGGCATCAGCCCCAGCATTTT,CSAGGQGGHQPQHF
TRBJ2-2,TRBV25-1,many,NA,TGTGCCAGCAGTGATCCGACTAACACGAACACCGGGGAGCTGTTTTTT,CASSDPTNTNTGELFF
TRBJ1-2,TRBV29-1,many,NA,TGCAGCGTTGGGGAGGAGGGGAGCTATGGCTACACCTTC,CSVGEEGSYGYTF
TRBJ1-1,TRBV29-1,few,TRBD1,TGCAGCGTTAATACAGGGGATAACACTGAAGCTTTCTTT,CSVNTGDNTEAFF
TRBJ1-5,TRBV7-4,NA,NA,TGTGCCAGCAGCTTAGGGGGACATAGCAATCAGCCCCAGCATTTT,CASSLGGHSNQPQHF
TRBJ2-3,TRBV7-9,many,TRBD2,TGTGCCAGCAGCTTTCAGGCTAGCGGGAGTGGCGATACGCAGTATTTT,CASSFQASGSGDTQYF
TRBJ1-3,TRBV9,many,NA,TGTGCCAGCAGCGTTGACATTTACTCTGGAAACACCATATATTTT,CASSVDIYSGNTIYF
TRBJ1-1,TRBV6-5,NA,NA,TGTGCCAGCAATGCAATGGGACCCTCGAACACTGAAGCTTTCTTT,CASNAMGPSNTEAFF
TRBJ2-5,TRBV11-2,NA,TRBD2,TGTGCCAGCAGCTTAGAACCCAGACTAGCGGGAGGAACGGAGACCCAGTACTTC,CASSLEPRLAGGTETQYF
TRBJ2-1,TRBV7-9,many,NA,TGTGCCAGCAGCTACGGGAGCAACTACAATGAGCAGTTCTTC,CASSYGSNYNEQFF
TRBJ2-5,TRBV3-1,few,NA,TGTGCCAGCAGCCAAGATTGGTGGACCCAGTACTTC,CASSQDWWTQYF
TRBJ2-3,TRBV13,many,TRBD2,TGTGCCAGCAGACCCACCGGGACTAGCGGGAGCGATACGCAGTATTTT,CASRPTGTSGSDTQYF
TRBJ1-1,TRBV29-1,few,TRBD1,TGCAGCGCCTCTTGGGACAGGAGAAACACTGAAGCTTTCTTT,CSASWDRRNTEAFF
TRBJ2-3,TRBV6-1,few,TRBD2,TGTGCCAGCAGTTCAGTCACGGGAGGGCGTGATACGCAGTATTTT,CASSSVTGGRDTQYF
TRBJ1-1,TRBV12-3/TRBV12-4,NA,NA,TGTGCCAGCAATTTTCGCAGGGACCGGGCTTTCTTT,CASNFRRDRAFF
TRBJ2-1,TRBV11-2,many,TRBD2,TGTGCCAGCAGCTTAGAACGGGCTAGCGGGAAGTCACAGTTCTTC,CASSLERASGKSQFF
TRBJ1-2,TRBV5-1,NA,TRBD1,TGCGCCAGCAGCCGAGGACAGGGTGACAACTATGGCTACACCTTC,CASSRGQGDNYGYTF
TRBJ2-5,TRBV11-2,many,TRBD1,TGTGCCAGCAGCTCATTACAGGGGGTTACAGAGACCCAGTACTTC,CASSSLQGVTETQYF
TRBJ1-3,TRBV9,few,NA,TGTGCCAGCAACAGGGCGGCCTCTGGAAACACCATATATTTT,CASNRAASGNTIYF